A selection of T cell receptor beta chains follows, all from one sample in a study of shared T cell receptors in the human thymus. Here immunoSEQ multiplex PCR was the method, and the copy in TCRdb shows in-frame clones only, minus some. In the table there are almost 550,000 clones, 75% to 80% of which are singletons. The sample was also linked to a second study, of human thymus T cells.

The sample was thymocytes. Source of these receptors: a boy under three years old with a congenital heart defect. Each CDR3 is given with its conserved first and last residue. Fields, in order: J gene, D gene, V gene, clone size, CDR3 protein, CDR3 DNA. The D gene is left open where the match is weak. Rows give clone size only sometimes, using once, few, many, or a class for an expanded clone.

TRBJ2-7	TRBD2	TRBV19	few	CASSTGLAGYEQYF	TGTGCCAGTAGTACGGGACTAGCGGGCTACGAGCAGTACTTC
TRBJ2-5	TRBD1	TRBV5-6	NA	CASSLTDRGRGETQYF	TGTGCCAGCAGCCTCACAGACAGGGGGCGAGGGGAGACCCAGTACTTC
TRBJ2-7	TRBD2	TRBV11-2	NA	CASGGRSYEQYF	TGTGCCAGCGGCGGGAGAAGCTACGAGCAGTACTTC
TRBJ2-7	TRBD1	TRBV29-1	few	CSVRTGEGEQYF	TGCAGCGTCCGGACAGGGGAGGGGGAGCAGTACTTC
TRBJ1-5	NA	TRBV19	NA	CASSIPGVSQPQHF	TGTGCCAGTAGTATCCCGGGAGTTAGTCAGCCCCAGCATTTT
TRBJ2-7	TRBD1	TRBV28	NA	CASSFGTGGPYEQYF	TGTGCCAGCAGTTTTGGGACAGGGGGCCCCTACGAGCAGTACTTC
TRBJ1-1	NA	TRBV4-1	NA	CASSSPRGAGGTEAFF	TGCGCCAGCAGCTCCCCCCGAGGGGCGGGGGGCACTGAAGCTTTCTTT
TRBJ2-5	TRBD1	TRBV10-3	NA	CAISDNWTGRETQYF	TGTGCCATCAGTGATAATTGGACAGGCCGAGAGACCCAGTACTTC
TRBJ2-7	NA	TRBV5-5	NA	CASRTWAPKNYEQYF	TGTGCCAGTAGAACTTGGGCTCCAAAAAACTACGAGCAGTACTTC
TRBJ2-7	NA	TRBV4-2	NA	CASSHARAGQPYEQYF	TGTGCCAGCAGCCACGCCAGGGCAGGACAGCCCTACGAGCAGTACTTC
TRBJ2-7	TRBD1	TRBV4-1	NA	CASSWGQGSDEQYF	TGCGCCAGCAGCTGGGGACAGGGGAGCGACGAGCAGTACTTC
TRBJ2-7	NA	TRBV6-5	NA	CASSYSIPSYEQYF	TGTGCCAGCAGTTACTCTATCCCCTCCTACGAGCAGTACTTC
TRBJ2-2	NA	TRBV7-2	NA	CASSGVGLRRDTGELFF	TGTGCCAGCAGCGGAGTGGGACTCCGCCGCGACACCGGGGAGCTGTTTTTT
TRBJ2-1	TRBD2	TRBV4-3	few	CASSQDRTSGSTYNEQFF	TGCGCCAGCAGCCAAGATCGGACTAGCGGGAGTACTTACAATGAGCAGTTCTTC
TRBJ2-5	TRBD2	TRBV5-1	NA	CASSPGLAGPVQYF	TGCGCCAGCAGCCCGGGACTAGCGGGGCCTGTCCAGTACTTC
TRBJ2-4	NA	TRBV4-2	NA	CASSQEAFMAKNIQYF	TGTGCCAGCAGCCAAGAGGCTTTTATGGCCAAAAACATTCAGTACTTC
TRBJ2-7	NA	TRBV12-5	few	CASGGSRGHDYSYEQYF	TGTGCTAGTGGCGGATCCCGAGGACACGATTACTCCTACGAGCAGTACTTC
TRBJ2-7	TRBD2	TRBV4-1	few	CASSQERSGSGRGSEQYF	TGCGCCAGCAGCCAAGAAAGGAGCGGGAGCGGGAGGGGGAGCGAGCAGTACTTC
TRBJ1-5	NA	TRBV7-8	once	CASSPGNRVHQPQHF	TGTGCCAGCAGCCCTGGGAACAGGGTCCATCAGCCCCAGCATTTT
TRBJ1-5	NA	TRBV15	NA	CATSRADDRNSNQPQHF	TGTGCCACCAGCAGAGCCGACGACAGAAATAGCAATCAGCCCCAGCATTTT
TRBJ2-1	NA	TRBV30	NA	CAWSVAINEQFF	TGTGCCTGGAGTGTAGCCATCAATGAGCAGTTCTTC
TRBJ2-5	TRBD2	TRBV30	NA	CAWSVVSGSVEETQYF	TGTGCCTGGAGTGTGGTTAGCGGGAGTGTGGAAGAGACCCAGTACTTC
TRBJ2-7	NA	TRBV7-8	NA	CASRPGLSYEQYF	TGTGCCAGCAGACCGGGACTCTCCTACGAGCAGTACTTC
TRBJ2-1	TRBD2	TRBV30	NA	CAWRRGLAGPYNEQFF	TGTGCCTGGAGGAGAGGACTAGCGGGTCCCTACAATGAGCAGTTCTTC
TRBJ2-1	TRBD2	TRBV7-2	NA	CASSSLEDRGLAGGTEQFF	TGTGCCAGCAGCTCGCTTGAGGACAGGGGACTAGCGGGAGGGACTGAGCAGTTCTTC
TRBJ2-5	NA	TRBV18	NA	CASSPRPGGETQYF	TGTGCCAGCTCACCGCGACCCGGGGGAGAGACCCAGTACTTC
TRBJ2-2	TRBD2	TRBV4-3	NA	CASSQEISGSFGELFF	TGCGCCAGCAGCCAAGAAATTAGCGGGAGTTTCGGGGAGCTGTTTTTT
TRBJ2-7	TRBD2	TRBV25-1	NA	CASSGGGGRRSYEQYF	TGTGCCAGCAGTGGCGGGGGAGGGAGACGGTCCTACGAGCAGTACTTC
TRBJ1-4	TRBD1	TRBV4-1	NA	CASSQWTGEAEKLFF	TGCGCCAGCAGCCAATGGACAGGGGAGGCTGAAAAACTGTTTTTT
TRBJ2-1	NA	TRBV10-1	NA	CASSTGGHNEQFF	TGCGCCAGCAGCACCGGGGGGCACAATGAGCAGTTCTTC
TRBJ1-2	NA	TRBV27	once	CASRDPGGTYGYTF	TGTGCCAGCAGGGACCCTGGAGGGACCTATGGCTACACCTTC
TRBJ2-1	NA	TRBV27	few	CASSSLDTGEQFF	TGTGCCAGCAGTTCGTTAGATACTGGTGAGCAGTTCTTC
TRBJ2-4	NA	TRBV4-1	few	CASSPDRARGEKNIQYF	TGCGCCAGCAGCCCCGACCGGGCCCGCGGGGAAAAAAACATTCAGTACTTC
TRBJ2-2	NA	TRBV7-6	NA	CASSLEATGELFF	TGTGCCAGCAGCTTAGAAGCCACCGGGGAGCTGTTTTTT
TRBJ1-5	NA	TRBV27	NA	CASSLVGVPSNQPQHF	TGTGCCAGCAGTTTGGTCGGGGTTCCAAGCAATCAGCCCCAGCATTTT
TRBJ2-5	NA	TRBV4-1	few	CASSQDPAGQGETQYF	TGCGCCAGCAGCCAAGATCCAGCGGGACAAGGGGAGACCCAGTACTTC